Listed here are 24 T cell receptor beta chains from one sample, sequenced in a study of lung T cells in sarcoidosis with Löfgren's syndrome. TCRdb re-derived calls from the reads in MiXCR, one entry per CDR3 protein. The sample yields approximately 20,000 distinct CDR3 sequences, about 20% seen once. Sequencing used CD4+ T cells from PBMCs. Receptor source: a human donor with sarcoidosis (Löfgren's syndrome or another form), or a control subject (not recorded which).

Judged by abundance, this clonotype is medium-sized. The V gene is TRBV27, the J gene TRBJ2-1, with D possibly being TRBD1 (6 bases). V lost 5 bases, J lost 2 bases, and 13 bases lay in between. This CDR3 is built from 15 residues. In germline, CDR1 is MNHEY, CDR2 SMNVEV (reference sequence). The CDR3 nucleotides are TGTGCCAGCAGTACAGGGATATTAACCTACAATGAGCAGTTCTTC. It codes for CASSTGILTYNEQFF.

The chain employs TRBV12-3 or TRBV12-4 and TRBJ2-1; D ambiguous. Between the trimmed V and J ends, which lost 3 bases and 6 bases, there was a span of 6 bases. The CDR3 length is 12 residues. In DNA, the CDR3 is TGTGCCAGCAGTTTTCTGGGCAATGAGCAGTTCTTC. Protein product: CASSFLGNEQFF.

This clonotype was found many times. CDR3 DNA sequence: TGCAGTGCCGCGCGGGGGGGCCGGACAGATACGCAGTATTTT. It specifies CSAARGGRTDTQYF. J is TRBJ2-3 and V is TRBV20-1, with 9 nucleotides matching TRBD2. Trimming at V came to 6 bases and at J to 3 bases, leaving 7 bases not matched to a gene. The CDR3 is 14 amino acids. CDR1 and CDR2 from the germline V gene are DFQATT and SNEGSKA (reference sequence).

On this clonotype itself: The CDR3 does not end in the conserved phenylalanine or tryptophan, so this is likely a read error. The chain combines TRBV24-1 with TRBJ2-7; maybe TRBD2 (6 bases). Looked up from germline, CDR1 is KGHDR and CDR2 is SFDVKD. The CDR3 spans 12 residues. In DNA, the CDR3 is TGCGCCACCAGTGATGGACTATACGAGCAGTACTCC. It specifies CATSDGLYEQYS.

Many counts were recorded for this clonotype. The chain carries TRBV12-3 or TRBV12-4 and TRBJ1-6; TRBD1 might be the D (5 bases). V was trimmed by 2 bases and J by 7 bases, leaving 27 bases between them. The CDR3 has 20 amino acids. In DNA, the CDR3 is TGTGCCAGCAGTTTATGGGACTTCGCCGCCCTTTTCTTCCAAAATTCACCCCTCCACTTT. Translation: CASSLWDFAALFFQNSPLHF.

This clonotype was seen repeatedly, ten times or more. This chain links TRBV28 with TRBJ1-1; 7 nucleotides line up with TRBD1. The CDR3 contains 15 residues. The V gene's germline CDR1 is MDHEN and CDR2 SYDVKM. J lost 1 base, V lost 4 bases, and 6 bases had no gene match. The CDR3 loop is CASSSPGTANTEAFF. The CDR3 region has the DNA TGTGCCAGCAGTTCTCCCGGGACAGCGAACACTGAAGCTTTCTTT.

This clonotype was recorded at least ten times. V and J are TRBV5-5 and TRBJ2-5; a weak D match, TRBD1 (6 bases). V lost 2 bases, J lost 9 bases, and 11 bases lay in between. From germline, CDR1 is SGHKS and CDR2 YYEKEE (reference sequence). The CDR3 totals 12 residues. In DNA form, the CDR3 reads TGTGCCAGCAGCTTTCAGGGGTTGTCCCAGTACTTC. This sequence encodes CASSFQGLSQYF.

This clonotype was picked up many times. V gene TRBV19 combines with J gene TRBJ2-7, with D maybe TRBD1 (6 bases). The CDR3 length is 15 residues. CDR1 and CDR2 (germline): LNHDA, SQIVND (reference sequence). Trimming removed 4 bases at V and 0 bases at J, with 13 bases between. The CDR3 spells CASSTPTGSSYEQYF. The DNA of the CDR3 is TGTGCCAGTAGTACCCCTACAGGGAGCTCCTACGAGCAGTACTTC. The whole variable domain, filled in from reference TRBV19 and TRBJ2-7, reads DGGITQSPKYLFRKEGQNVTLSCEQNLNHDAMYWYRQDPGQGLRLIYYSQIVNDFQKGDIAEGYSVSREKKESFPLTVTSAQKNPTAFYLCASSTPTGSSYEQYFGPGTRLTVT.

This clonotype is classed as medium-sized (0.01 to 0.1%). The chain recombines TRBV20-1 with TRBJ2-1; D remains unclear. Deletions cut 0 bases from V and 0 bases from J, with 9 bases between. This CDR3 is 15 amino acids long. Germline V CDR1 and CDR2: DFQATT, SNEGSKA (reference sequence). The CDR3 loop reads CSARDGRSSYNEQFF. The CDR3 nucleotides read TGCAGTGCTAGAGATGGACGGAGCTCCTACAATGAGCAGTTCTTC.

The chain recombines TRBV2 with TRBJ2-3, with TRBD1 matching over 9 bases. The ends lost 6 bases at V and 1 base at J; junction bases unmatched: 17. Germline lookup yields CDR1 SNHLY and CDR2 FYNNEI. This CDR3 region has 19 residues. The CDR3 DNA reads TGTGCCAGCAGGAGGGGGGACAGGGACCCGCCCTCTGGCACAGATACGCAGTATTTT. Translated: CASRRGDRDPPSGTDTQYF.

As concerns this clonotype: The junction does not match germline at one end; this may be a read error. The chain's CDR3 is CASSIWGRGDSSYEQYF. CDR3 nucleotides: TGCGCCAGCAGTATCTGGGGGAGAGGGGACAGCTCCTACGAGCAGTACTTC. V is TRBV28 and J is TRBJ2-7, with 7 bases identical to TRBD1. This CDR3 has 17 amino acids. CDR1 and CDR2 from the germline V gene are MDHEN and SYDVKM.

The table lists this clonotype with many counts. The chain recombines TRBV6-2 or TRBV6-3 with TRBJ2-3, with a possible D match to TRBD1 (5 bases). Trimming removed 4 bases at V and 3 bases at J, with 14 bases between. This CDR3 has 15 amino acids. Germline-derived CDR1 and CDR2 are MNHEY and SVGEGT. The CDR3 DNA is TGTGCCAGCAGTTGGACACTCCAAACTACAGATACGCAGTATTTT. Amino acid sequence: CASSWTLQTTDTQYF.

This clonotype was seen more than once but under ten times. Germline is not matched at one junction end, which may reflect a read error. This chain uses TRBV6-1 with TRBJ2-1; unclear D gene. Germline CDR1 and CDR2: MNHNS and SASEGT. The CDR3 runs to 14 residues. This CDR3 is CAISFDTTYNEQFF. The CDR3 DNA reads as TGTGCCATCAGTTTCGATACGACCTACAATGAGCAGTTCTTC.

This clonotype was seen many times. The genes are TRBV12-3 or TRBV12-4 and TRBJ2-3; 7 bases are a match to TRBD2. With 1 base clipped from V and 9 bases from J, the junction kept 7 bases outside the gene matches. This CDR3 has 14 amino acids. The CDR3 region has the DNA TGTGCCAGCAGTTTAGGGGCGGGGGAAGGGACGCAGTATTTT. It is translated as CASSLGAGEGTQYF.

This clonotype was detected a few times. A read error may be the cause here, since a much bigger clone is one base away. This chain uses TRBV7-2 with TRBJ1-6; TRBD1 might be the D (5 bases). In germline, CDR1 is SGHTA, CDR2 FQGNSA. This CDR3 has 14 amino acids. V lost 5 bases to trimming and J lost 7 bases, with 12 bases between them. CDR3 coding DNA: TGTGCCAGCAGCCTCCGAACAGGAAATTCACCCCTCCACTTT. The encoded protein is CASSLRTGNSPLHF.

Ten or more counts support this clonotype. The chain carries TRBV3-1 and TRBJ1-2; 11 positions match TRBD1. Germline CDR1 LGHDT, CDR2 YNNKEL (reference sequence). The CDR3 is made up of 14 amino acids. With V trimmed by 6 bases and J by 12 bases, 12 bases remained unmatched. The CDR3: CASSTHIRTGGHTF. The CDR3 DNA reads as TGTGCCAGCAGTACCCATATAAGGACAGGGGGCCACACCTTC.

This clonotype has at least ten counts. The chain combines TRBV20-1 with TRBJ2-6, with D tentatively TRBD2 (5 bases). The germline V gene has CDR1 DFQATT and CDR2 SNEGSKA (reference sequence). The CDR3 spans 15 residues. Trimming took 5 bases from V and 4 from J, leaving 15 bases between them. The CDR3 DNA is TGCAGTGCTCCAAAGACGGGATCAGGGGCCAACGTCCTGACTTTC. It encodes CSAPKTGSGANVLTF.

This clonotype was recorded once. This sequence may be a read error, since a much larger clone differs from it by one base. The chain recombines TRBV5-4 with TRBJ2-3; perhaps TRBD1 as D (5 bases). Germline values: CDR1 SGHNT, CDR2 YYREEE (reference sequence). The CDR3 spans 13 residues. CDR3 region: CASSLDGTGTQYF. In DNA form, the CDR3 reads TGTGCCAGCAGCTTGGACGGCACAGGTACGCAGTATTTT.

This clonotype rates as medium-sized. The chain combines TRBV28 with TRBJ2-3; D is possibly TRBD2 (5 bases). The CDR3 extends over 15 amino acids. Trimming removed 6 bases at V and 1 base at J, with 14 bases between. CDR1 and CDR2 (germline): MDHEN, SYDVKM. The CDR3 DNA sequence: TGTGCCAGCAGCCCCATGGGGAGTCGCACAGATACGCAGTATTTT. Translated: CASSPMGSRTDTQYF.

The table lists this clonotype with many counts. The chain links TRBV4-3 to TRBJ2-2; 8 bases are shared with TRBD2. Germline assignment: CDR1 LGHNA and CDR2 YSLEER. V shed 1 base and J 0 bases; nucleotides not matched to a gene: 4. The CDR3 spans 17 residues. The CDR3 nucleotides read TGCGCCAGCAGCCAAGCGCCGGGACTAGCGAACACCGGGGAGCTGTTTTTT. Amino acids: CASSQAPGLANTGELFF.

This clonotype was seen many times. The chain has TRBV24-1 and TRBJ2-1, with no clear D. The germline V and J ends were trimmed by 0 bases and 6 bases, with 5 bases remaining between them. Germline lookup yields CDR1 KGHDR and CDR2 SFDVKD. This CDR3 has 13 residues. For the CDR3, the DNA is TGTGCCACCAGTGATTTGAATAGCAATGAGCAGTTCTTC. Translating it yields CATSDLNSNEQFF.

This clonotype has ten or more counts. V is TRBV11-1 and J is TRBJ2-7; 11 bases line up with TRBD2. CDR3 length equals 15 residues. Germline V gives CDR1 SGHAT, CDR2 FQDESV (reference sequence). Germline trimming cut 5 bases from V and 11 bases from J; bases unmatched to any gene: 14. For the CDR3, the DNA is TGTGCCAGCAGCACGGGACTAGCGGACCACGTCGTGGAGTACTTC. Its protein is CASSTGLADHVVEYF.

This clonotype was counted at least ten times. The chain couples TRBV7-2 to TRBJ1-3; D possibly corresponds to TRBD1 (5 bases). This CDR3 comprises 18 residues. Germline CDR1 reads SGHTA; CDR2 reads FQGNSA. Trimming removed 2 bases from V and 5 bases from J, with 22 bases in between. As DNA, the CDR3 is TGTGCCAGCAGCTTAATGGGCGCCCTGGGAGGGGACCGAAACACCATATATTTT. Its protein is CASSLMGALGGDRNTIYF.

For this clonotype: Just one base apart from a much larger clone, this may be a read error. The V and J genes are TRBV28 and TRBJ1-3, with unresolved D. CDR3 length: 15 amino acids. Germline V lookup: CDR1 MDHEN, CDR2 SYDVKM. The CDR3 reads CASREDGNSENTIYF. For the CDR3, the DNA is TGTGCCAGCAGGGAAGACGGTAACTCTGAAAACACCATATATTTT.